Below, 10 T cell receptor beta chains from the same sample are listed, as sequenced in a study of cytomegalovirus exposure and HLA in healthy donors. The primer mix had 60 Vbeta and 13 Jbeta primers. Assay used: immunoSEQ multiplex PCR; TCRdb lists only in-frame clones, some missing. The table lists approximately 130,000 clones, approximately 80% of them singletons, with approximately 2.6% in the top ten. The source material was PBMCs. These receptors all come from a boy younger than 10 in good health and CMV-seronegative.

The gene calls are TRBV11-3 and TRBJ2-7; D is possibly TRBD1 (6 bases). V lost 5 bases, J lost 6 bases, and 17 bases lay in between. Looked up from germline, CDR1 is SGHNT and CDR2 is YENEEA. The CDR3 length is 14 residues. This CDR3 is CASSQQQGIGEQYF. The CDR3 coding sequence is TGTGCCAGCAGCCAACAACAGGGTATTGGCGAGCAGTACTTC.

The V and J genes are TRBV9 and TRBJ1-2; D is possibly TRBD1 (6 bases). Trimming stripped 3 bases from V and 3 bases from J, with 21 bases between. The germline V gene encodes CDR1 SGDLS and CDR2 YYNGEE. The CDR3 is 17 amino acids. CDR3 residues: CASSANREFGLDYGYTF. Written as DNA, the CDR3 is TGTGCCAGCAGCGCCAACAGGGAATTCGGGTTGGACTATGGCTACACCTTC.

This clone was seen just once. In DNA form, the CDR3 reads TGCAGCGCACAGGGATGGACTGAAGCTTTCTTT. Translated, it gives CSAQGWTEAFF. The J gene is TRBJ1-1, the V gene TRBV29-1; weak D call: TRBD1 (6 bases). Per the germline V gene, CDR1 is SQVTM and CDR2 is ANQGSEA. Trimming shortened V by 7 bases and J by 5 bases, and 11 bases separated the two germline ends. This CDR3 has 11 residues.

V gene TRBV19 combines with J gene TRBJ1-2; TRBD1 agrees at 11 bases. Germline lookup yields CDR1 LNHDA and CDR2 SQIVND (reference sequence). The CDR3 is made up of 17 amino acids. V shed 1 base and J 4 bases; nucleotides not matched to a gene: 8. The CDR3 coding sequence is TGTGCCAGTAGTATAGTCCTGGGACAGGGGGAGAGCTATGGCTACACCTTC. Translating it yields CASSIVLGQGESYGYTF.

The chain couples TRBV19 to TRBJ1-6; TRBD1 is a possible D gene (5 bases). The CDR3 is 17 residues long. The V and J ends lost 2 bases and 8 bases respectively, with 19 bases between them. Germline V CDR1 and CDR2: LNHDA, SQIVND (reference sequence). The CDR3 loop reads CASSILAPRGGDSPLHF. In DNA, the CDR3 is TGTGCCAGTAGTATATTGGCGCCGAGGGGAGGGGATTCACCCCTCCACTTT.

This clone appeared once. This specimen includes other DNA sequences encoding the same CDR3. The chain couples TRBV4-2 to TRBJ2-3; D may be TRBD2 (6 bases). Trimming left V 0 bases short and J 0 bases short, with 13 bases between. This CDR3 is 17 amino acids long. Germline V gene lookup returns CDR1 LGHNA and CDR2 YNFKEQ. The DNA for the CDR3 is TGTGCCAGCAGCCAAGATCTAGGCGGGGAGAGCACAGATACGCAGTATTTT. It encodes CASSQDLGGESTDTQYF.

V usage is TRBV11-3 and J usage is TRBJ2-3; 7 bases line up with TRBD1. Germline V gives CDR1 SGHNT, CDR2 YENEEA. The CDR3 length is 16 residues. V was pared by 5 bases and J by 5 bases, with 13 bases of the junction left unmatched. CDR3 sequence reads: CASSARTGVAGDTQYF. As DNA, the CDR3 is TGTGCCAGCAGCGCCCGAACAGGGGTAGCTGGAGATACGCAGTATTTT.

The sample holds one count of this clone. The chain combines TRBV2 with TRBJ2-2; 7 bases fit TRBD1. V shed 3 bases and J 0 bases; nucleotides not matched to a gene: 4. This CDR3 spans 16 amino acids. Germline CDR1 reads SNHLY; CDR2 reads FYNNEI. CDR3 coding DNA: TGTGCCAGCAGTGATTTAACAGGGGCGAACACCGGGGAGCTGTTTTTT. This translates into CASSDLTGANTGELFF.

On this clone: A read error may account for a junction end that differs from germline. The chain uses TRBV7-9 and TRBJ2-5, with 10 positions matching TRBD2. The CDR3 sequence is 15 residues long. Germline lookup yields CDR1 SEHNR and CDR2 FQNEAQ (reference sequence). The CDR3, as DNA: TGTTCCAGCAGCTTAGGGTCTAGCGGGGGCGAGACCCAGTACTTC. This gives the protein CSSSLGSSGGETQYF.

The chain has TRBV15 and TRBJ1-5, with D perhaps TRBD1 (5 bases). Trimming took 2 bases from V and 5 from J, leaving 16 bases between them. The germline V gene encodes CDR1 LNHNV and CDR2 YYDKDF (reference sequence). This CDR3 comprises 16 residues. The CDR3 sequence: CATSRSLGGADQPQHF. The CDR3 nucleotides are TGTGCCACCAGCAGATCCCTGGGAGGGGCGGATCAGCCCCAGCATTTT.